The source of this TCR beta chain is a study of blood T cell repertoires in COVID-19. From germline, CDR1 is SGHKS and CDR2 YYEKEE (reference sequence). The CDR3 has 15 residues. The V end lost 2 bases, the J end lost 8 bases, and 16 bases lay between the germline ends. In the source study's methods: Reference gene primer amplification yielded estimated nucleated cell counts. Profiled with immunoSEQ multiplex PCR; TCRdb holds only in-frame clones, not every one. V and J calls and clone size follow that table, whereas D and trimming were derived from the DNA. The profile shows roughly 380,000 clones, approximately 77% of them singletons.

The receptor was isolated from a human donor with acute or convalescent COVID-19. The donor label of this sample is uncertain. Source material: peripheral blood. The V gene is TRBV5-5, the J gene TRBJ1-4; the D gene is possibly TRBD1 (5 bases). CDR3 in amino acids: CASSFKGPGGEKLFF. The CDR3 DNA reads as TGTGCCAGCAGCTTTAAGGGGCCGGGAGGGGAAAAACTGTTTTTT.